These 24 T cell receptor beta chains share one sample of origin, sequenced in a study of blood T cell repertoires in COVID-19. TCRdb keeps only in-frame clones here, not all; method: immunoSEQ multiplex PCR. The sample lists hundreds of thousands of clones, approximately 83% occurring once. The sequencing sample was made of PBMCs or T cells enriched from blood (not recorded which). The receptors were gathered from a middle-aged woman who had been exposed to COVID-19.

This chain connects TRBV6-5 to TRBJ1-3; 8 bases fit TRBD1. Germline lookup yields CDR1 MNHEY and CDR2 SVGAGI. The CDR3 contains 13 residues. Trimming removed 10 bases from V and 2 bases from J; junction bases left unmatched: 4. CDR3 amino acids: CATMDRAGNTIYF. In nucleotides, the CDR3 is TGTGCCACCATGGACAGGGCTGGAAACACCATATATTTT.

The chain joins TRBV6-6 to TRBJ2-2; TRBD1 might be the D (5 bases). The germline V gene has CDR1 MNHNY and CDR2 SVGAGI (reference sequence). The ends were cut back, 2 bases at V and 6 bases at J, with 10 bases in the middle. This CDR3 has 14 amino acids. CDR3 nucleotide sequence: TGTGCCAGCAGTTACGGCGCAGGGCCCGGGGAGCTGTTTTTT. This gives the protein CASSYGAGPGELFF.

The chain has TRBV6-2 or TRBV6-3 and TRBJ1-5; D is unclear. CDR3 length equals 13 residues. V was shortened by 2 bases and J by 4 bases, with 6 bases between the two germline ends. Germline V gives CDR1 MNHEY, CDR2 SVGEGT. CDR3 in DNA: TGTGCCAGCAGTTACCTGAGGAATCAGCCCCAGCATTTT. Its protein product is CASSYLRNQPQHF.

This chain links TRBV7-9 with TRBJ1-2; D is undetermined. Germline assignment: CDR1 SEHNR and CDR2 FQNEAQ (reference sequence). With 4 bases removed from V and 6 bases from J, the gap between germline ends came to 12 bases. The CDR3 has 13 residues. Here the CDR3 reads CASSWGGFDGYTF. Written as DNA, the CDR3 is TGTGCCAGCAGCTGGGGAGGGTTTGATGGCTACACCTTC.

The count of this clone is one. The chain carries TRBV5-6 and TRBJ1-2, with 9 bases identical to TRBD1. The V and J ends lost 2 bases and 4 bases, in that order; junction bases with no gene match: 3. CDR1 is SGHDT and CDR2 is YYEEEE in the germline V gene. CDR3 length: 14 amino acids. This CDR3 is CASSLAQGAYGYTF. CDR3 in DNA: TGTGCCAGCAGCTTAGCACAGGGGGCCTATGGCTACACCTTC.

This sequence joins TRBV11-1 and TRBJ2-5; D not resolved. The length of the CDR3 is 13 residues. The germline V gene has CDR1 SGHAT and CDR2 FQDESV (reference sequence). With 4 bases removed from V and 5 bases from J, the gap between germline ends came to 11 bases. The CDR3 nucleotides read TGTGCCAGCAGCTCACCCGCGGCGGAGACCCAGTACTTC. Its protein is CASSSPAAETQYF.

Only one count was recorded for this clone. The rearrangement joins TRBV19 to TRBJ1-3; D gene uncertain. The CDR3 runs 14 residues. Germline V CDR1 and CDR2: LNHDA, SQIVND (reference sequence). V lost 5 bases and J 3 bases, leaving 11 bases between the germline ends. CDR3 protein: CASSELRIGNTIYF. CDR3 bases: TGTGCCAGTAGTGAACTTAGAATTGGAAACACCATATATTTT.

A single count supports this clone. The chain is built from TRBV4-1 and TRBJ2-7; 9 nucleotides match TRBD2. CDR3 length: 18 amino acids. V shed 0 bases and J 3 bases; nucleotides not matched to a gene: 12. Germline V gene sequence: CDR1 MGHRA, CDR2 YSYEKL. The CDR3 nucleotides are TGCGCCAGCAGCCAAGATGGTGGGCGGGGGGGCCCCTTCTACGAGCAGTACTTC. This translates into CASSQDGGRGGPFYEQYF.

The chain couples TRBV3-1 (or the pseudogene TRBV3-2) to TRBJ2-6, with TRBD2 matching 7 bases. The CDR3 runs to 17 residues. Germline V gene sequence: CDR1 LGHDT, CDR2 YNNKEL (reference sequence). Germline trimming cut 0 bases from V and 0 bases from J; bases unmatched to any gene: 2. In nucleotides, the CDR3 is TGTGCCAGCAGCCAAGAAGCGGGGCTCTCTGGGGCCAACGTCCTGACTTTC. This gives the protein CASSQEAGLSGANVLTF.

This clone was observed a single time. The chain links TRBV18 to TRBJ2-5, with D tentatively TRBD1 (6 bases). Trimming took off 6 bases at V and 5 bases at J, with 19 bases between the two ends. The CDR3 runs 15 residues. Looked up from germline, CDR1 is KGHSH and CDR2 is LQKENI. The CDR3 protein is CASSRNRANEETQYF. CDR3 coding DNA: TGTGCCAGCTCCCGCAACAGGGCAAACGAGGAGACCCAGTACTTC. The whole variable domain, remainder taken from reference TRBV18 and TRBJ2-5, is NAGVMQNPRHLVRRRGQEARLRCSPMKGHSHVYWYRQLPEEGLKFMVYLQKENIIDESGMPKERFSAEFPKEGPSILRIQQVVRGDSAAYFCASSRNRANEETQYFGPGTRLLVL.

This clone was observed once. The J gene is TRBJ1-2, the V gene TRBV9; tentative D call: TRBD1 (5 bases). CDR1 is SGDLS, CDR2 YYNGEE, per germline. V was shortened by 3 bases and J by 9 bases, with 9 bases between the two germline ends. The CDR3 is made up of 11 amino acids. CDR3 amino acids: CASSARQSYTF. CDR3 nucleotide sequence: TGTGCCAGCAGCGCCAGACAGAGCTACACCTTC.

The rearrangement uses TRBV25-1 and TRBJ2-2; 10 bases match TRBD2. Losses at the gene ends were 2 bases for V and 3 bases for J; bases not matched to a gene: 0. Germline V gene sequence: CDR1 MGHDK, CDR2 SYGVNS. CDR3 size: 15 residues. CDR3 in amino acids: CASSEGLADTGELFF. As DNA, the CDR3 is TGTGCCAGCAGTGAAGGACTAGCGGACACCGGGGAGCTGTTTTTT.

The CDR3 DNA reads as TGTGCCAGTAGCGGGCCCGCGGGACCGCAAAGACGAAACACCATATATTTT. It specifies CASSGPAGPQRRNTIYF. J is TRBJ1-3 and V is TRBV19; D perhaps matches TRBD1 (5 bases). The V gene lost 6 bases and the J gene lost 5 bases, with 23 bases spanning the gap. This CDR3 is built from 17 residues. Germline V gives CDR1 LNHDA, CDR2 SQIVND (reference sequence).

This chain joins TRBV11-2 and TRBJ2-3; no firm D call. CDR1 and CDR2 (germline): SGHAT, FQNNGV. V was trimmed by 2 bases and J by 2 bases, leaving 8 bases between them. CDR3 size: 14 residues. CDR3 amino acids: CASSLLETTDTQYF. The CDR3 DNA reads as TGTGCCAGCAGCTTACTAGAAACCACAGATACGCAGTATTTT.

J is TRBJ1-1 and V is TRBV4-1; 7 bases match TRBD1. The CDR3 has 18 amino acids. V was clipped by 4 bases and J by 0 bases; unmatched bases: 14. Germline assignment: CDR1 MGHRA and CDR2 YSYEKL. The CDR3 is CASSRVLAGDSMNTEAFF. In nucleotides, the CDR3 is TGCGCCAGCAGCCGGGTTCTGGCCGGGGACAGCATGAACACTGAAGCTTTCTTT.

The chain carries TRBV14 and TRBJ1-6; 8 bases are shared with TRBD1. CDR1 and CDR2 from the germline V gene are SGHDN and FVKESK. The CDR3 sequence is 14 residues long. J lost 9 bases, V lost 5 bases, and 6 bases had no gene match. The CDR3 DNA is TGTGCCAGCAGCTTCGACAGGGGAACTTCACCCCTCCACTTT. This codes for CASSFDRGTSPLHF.

This chain connects TRBV7-9 to TRBJ1-2; tentatively, D is TRBD1 (5 bases). Germline V gene data show CDR1 as SEHNR and CDR2 as FQNEAQ (reference sequence). The CDR3 covers 12 residues. The V end lost 0 bases, the J end lost 8 bases, and 7 bases lay between the germline ends. The CDR3 DNA reads TGTGCCAGCAGCTTAGCACACAGGGGCTACACCTTC. It codes for CASSLAHRGYTF.

The CDR3 DNA is TGTGCCAGCAGCTTAGCAGGGGCTGGGGCCAACGTCCTGACTTTC. Its protein is CASSLAGAGANVLTF. The chain carries TRBV7-9 and TRBJ2-6, with a weak D call TRBD1 (5 bases). CDR1 is SEHNR, CDR2 FQNEAQ, per germline (reference sequence). The CDR3 runs to 15 residues. V lost 0 bases, J lost 2 bases, and 5 bases lay in between.

The chain joins TRBV19 to TRBJ2-7; 7 nucleotides align to TRBD1. V shed 2 bases and J 2 bases; nucleotides not matched to a gene: 3. This CDR3 is 14 amino acids long. Germline V gene lookup returns CDR1 LNHDA and CDR2 SQIVND (reference sequence). The CDR3 is CASSIHDRAYEQYF. CDR3 sequence (DNA): TGTGCCAGTAGTATACACGACAGGGCCTACGAGCAGTACTTC.

This clone was seen only a few times. The rearrangement joins TRBV6-5 to TRBJ1-1, with D uncertain. Germline loops: CDR1 MNHEY, CDR2 SVGAGI. The CDR3 extends over 15 amino acids. Trimming pared 2 bases from V and 6 bases from J, leaving 16 bases between. The CDR3 DNA reads as TGTGCCAGCAGTTACGCGCGGGGTACCACGGCTGAAGCTTTCTTT. It is translated as CASSYARGTTAEAFF.

The rearrangement joins TRBV14 to TRBJ1-1, with D perhaps matching TRBD1 (5 bases). This CDR3 region has 14 residues. The ends were cut back, 5 bases at V and 6 bases at J, with 16 bases in the middle. Germline V CDR1 and CDR2: SGHDN, FVKESK. The CDR3 DNA is TGTGCCAGCAGCGGGGCTATGTGGACCGCTGAAGCTTTCTTT. It specifies CASSGAMWTAEAFF. Filled out from reference TRBV14 and TRBJ1-1, the complete variable domain reads EAGVTQFPSHSVIEKGQTVTLRCDPISGHDNLYWYRRVMGKEIKFLLHFVKESKQDESGMPNNRFLAERTGGTYSTLKVQPAELEDSGVYFCASSGAMWTAEAFFGQGTRLTVV.

The chain has TRBV5-1 and TRBJ2-3; 10 nucleotides match TRBD2. V dropped 7 bases and J dropped 3; count of bases not matched to a gene: 5. The germline V gene encodes CDR1 SGHRS and CDR2 YFSETQ. The CDR3 extends over 14 amino acids. CDR3 coding DNA: TGCGCCAGCGGAAGCGGGGGGGAAACAGATACGCAGTATTTT. Translation gives CASGSGGETDTQYF.

The CDR3 DNA is TGTGCCAGCAGTTCGGGGTGGGGCAGGCCGGGGGACACTGAAGCTTTCTTT. Its protein is CASSSGWGRPGDTEAFF. This chain uses TRBV27 with TRBJ1-1; possibly TRBD1 for D (5 bases). There are 17 residues in the CDR3. The V and J ends lost 4 bases and 3 bases respectively, with 21 bases between them. Germline lookup yields CDR1 MNHEY and CDR2 SMNVEV (reference sequence).

This chain links TRBV4-3 with TRBJ2-4, with D possibly TRBD1 on 6 matching bases. Germline CDR1 reads LGHNA; CDR2 reads YSLEER. The CDR3 covers 17 residues. Trimming pared 0 bases from V and 4 bases from J, leaving 16 bases between. DNA of the CDR3: TGCGCCAGCAGCCAAGATCGATCACAGGGAGAAAAAAACATTCAGTACTTC. Protein product: CASSQDRSQGEKNIQYF.